This is a list of T cell receptor beta chains from one sample in a study of radiation and T cells in renal cell carcinoma. Sequencing was performed with immunoSEQ multiplex PCR; in TCRdb, only in-frame clones are kept and a portion is missing. The table lists around 170,000 clones, about 88% of them singletons. The sample here was blood, taken from a patient whose treatment included radiotherapy and nephrectomy. The origin of the receptors is a woman between 45 and 65 years old with renal cell carcinoma. Each CDR3 is given with its conserved first and last residue. A D gene is named only where the DNA matches it firmly. Not all rows give a size; the values are once, few, many and, for expanded clones, a class.

clone size,D gene,J gene,V gene,CDR3 protein,CDR3 DNA
-,-,TRBJ1-5,TRBV19,CASCGEQGPQPQHF,TGTGCCAGTTGCGGTGAACAGGGCCCTCAGCCCCAGCATTTT
-,-,TRBJ1-1,TRBV6-1,CASSEGEGRPDYAFF,TGTGCCAGCAGTGAAGGTGAGGGGCGGCCTGATTATGCTTTCTTT
-,-,TRBJ1-2,TRBV7-2,CASRGRGANYGYTF,TGTGCCAGCAGGGGACGGGGAGCTAACTATGGCTACACCTTC
-,-,TRBJ1-1,TRBV28,CASSQFRAGVTEAFF,TGTGCCAGCAGCCAATTCAGGGCGGGGGTCACTGAAGCTTTCTTT
-,-,TRBJ1-1,TRBV5-6,CASSWITTAEAFF,TGTGCCAGCAGCTGGATCACGACAGCTGAAGCTTTCTTT
once,-,TRBJ1-4,TRBV29-1,CSGLGATNEKLFF,TGCAGCGGTCTGGGAGCAACTAATGAAAAACTGTTTTTT
-,TRBD1,TRBJ1-5,TRBV18,CASSRQGDRNQPQHF,TGTGCCAGCTCACGACAGGGGGATAGAAATCAGCCCCAGCATTTT
few,-,TRBJ2-1,TRBV5-6,CASSPAPGGAQFF,TGTGCCAGCAGCCCTGCCCCAGGTGGAGCGCAGTTCTTC
-,TRBD1,TRBJ1-1,TRBV19,CASSAPGQGAEAFF,TGTGCCAGTAGTGCTCCGGGACAGGGGGCGGAAGCTTTCTTT
once,-,TRBJ1-1,TRBV7-2,CASSLQGLNTEAFF,TGTGCCAGCAGCTTACAGGGGTTGAACACTGAAGCTTTCTTT
-,-,TRBJ1-2,TRBV4-3,CASSQDSGSNYGYTF,TGCGCCAGCAGCCAAGATTCCGGTTCTAACTATGGCTACACCTTC
-,-,TRBJ2-7,TRBV5-1,CASTTDSRHESYEQYF,TGCGCCAGCACGACTGATTCGAGACATGAATCCTACGAGCAGTACTTC
-,-,TRBJ1-5,TRBV7-2,CASSFRTAEEPQHF,TGTGCCAGCAGCTTCCGCACGGCCGAGGAGCCCCAGCATTTT